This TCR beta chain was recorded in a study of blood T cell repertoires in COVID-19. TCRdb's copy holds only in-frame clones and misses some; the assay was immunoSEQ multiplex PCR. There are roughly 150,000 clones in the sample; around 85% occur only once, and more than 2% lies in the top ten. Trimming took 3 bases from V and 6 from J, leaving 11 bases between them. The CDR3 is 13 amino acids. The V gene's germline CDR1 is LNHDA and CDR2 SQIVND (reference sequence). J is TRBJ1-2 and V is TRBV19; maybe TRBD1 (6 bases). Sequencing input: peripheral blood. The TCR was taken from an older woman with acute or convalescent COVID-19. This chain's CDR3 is CASSIWGRHGYTF. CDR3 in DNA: TGTGCCAGTAGTATTTGGGGGCGCCATGGCTACACCTTC.